This T cell receptor beta chain originates from a study of Ad26.COV2.S vaccination and SARS-CoV-2 variants. Study outcomes and limitations: After vaccination, reports described spike-specific CD8+ and CD4+ T cell responses as showing substantial breadth.

Germline V gives CDR1 MNHEY, CDR2 SMNVEV (reference sequence). Trimming shortened V by 8 bases and J by 0 bases, and 14 bases separated the two germline ends. The CDR3 length is 14 residues. Concerning this clone: Its antigen remains unknown.

Treatment meaning: roughly 20 received Ad26.COV2.S at low or high dose, single or two shots; several received placebo; per-sample allocation not given. At day 63 after the first vaccine or placebo injection, samples were drawn. This person who donated was an adult of 18-55 years in Boston. Sequencing used immunoSEQ multiplex PCR; TCRdb keeps in-frame clones, though not all of them. This table holds approximately 340,000 clones, about 85% found once. This rearrangement joins TRBV27 to TRBJ2-7; D unresolved. Sequenced here: peripheral blood, sampled in a trial of Ad26.COV2.S vaccine versus placebo. The source of this sequence is a person between 18 and 60 years old who received the Ad26.COV2.S COVID-19 vaccine or a placebo. Here the CDR3 DNA reads TGTGCCAGCCGCAGGACGGGCCTCTCCTACGAGCAGTACTTC. The encoded protein is CASRRTGLSYEQYF.